This TCR beta chain was identified during a study of cytomegalovirus exposure and HLA in healthy donors. Study results and caveats: The authors enumerated 180 or so TCR beta chains as linked to cytomegalovirus. For cytomegalovirus status, the classifier reportedly gave diagnoses with high specificity and sensitivity.

The donors were members of the roughly 120-subject validation cohort (separate from the 666-subject first cohort). Only in-frame clones appear in the TCRdb table, and some are missing; sequencing was by immunoSEQ multiplex PCR. The table has 100,000 to 150,000 clones, about 89% seen once; the top ten hold 1.5% to 2.5%. On this clone: As yet, its antigen is unknown.

Germline CDR1 SGHAT, CDR2 FQNNGV. Unmatched junction bases numbered 3, after V lost 0 bases and J lost 7 bases. CDR3 size: 15 residues. The chain combines TRBV11-2 with TRBJ2-7; the match to TRBD2 covers 13 bases. The sequencing sample was made of PBMCs. The sequence came from a woman younger than 30 in good health and CMV-seronegative. The CDR3 is CASSLELAGGGEQYF. The CDR3 DNA sequence: TGTGCCAGCAGCTTAGAACTAGCGGGAGGGGGAGAGCAGTACTTC.